This entry features one T cell receptor beta chain sequence. As yet, its antigen is unknown. The same CDR3 is also encoded by other DNA sequences in this sample. V gave up 0 bases and J gave up 0 bases, with 10 bases separating them. The CDR3 has 15 residues. Germline V gene lookup returns CDR1 SGDLS and CDR2 YYNGEE. Assay: immunoSEQ multiplex PCR; the TCRdb copy retains only in-frame clones and omits some. The sample contains approximately 25,000 clones, around 93% of which appear only once. The sample originates from a study of STAT3 mutations in large granular lymphocyte leukemia. As for the study in general: Roughly two fifths of treated T-LGLL patients showed hematologic response to immunosuppression. Overall study results and limits: Every T-cell large granular lymphocyte leukemia patient had at least one immunodominant TCR beta clonotype. In several patients, dominant TCR clone burden exceeded STAT3 mutant burden, suggesting STAT3 mutation arose secondarily. Differing intervals and regimens complicate linking therapy response to clone burden. After therapy, about 35% of the 18 patients switched clonotypes, all new clones STAT3 wild type.

The V gene is TRBV9, the J gene TRBJ2-7; tentatively, D is TRBD2 (5 bases). Specimen: peripheral blood mononuclear cells. The source is a man aged 35 to 55 with T-cell large granular lymphocyte leukemia. Some clones in this sample may be carry-over from other donors' samples. This CDR3 reads CASSVGGGLSYEQYF. The CDR3 DNA sequence: TGTGCCAGCAGCGTAGGGGGTGGACTCTCCTACGAGCAGTACTTC.